This T cell receptor (beta chain) was profiled in a study of radiotherapy plus CTLA-4 blockade in lung cancer. Study-level results: Peripheral blood showed expansion of tumor-derived TCR clones after radiotherapy and ipilimumab.

Concerning this clone itself: What it binds is not known.

Per the germline V gene, CDR1 is MNHEY and CDR2 is SMNVEV (reference sequence). This CDR3 has 15 amino acids. V was cut by 5 bases and J by 0 bases, with 13 bases left in between. Sequencing used immunoSEQ multiplex PCR; TCRdb keeps in-frame clones, though not all of them. The sample gives about 73,000 clones, about nine tenths of which show up once; 40% is in the top ten. Sample: peripheral blood, taken from a patient treated with radiotherapy plus ipilimumab. The chain uses TRBV27 and TRBJ1-1, with a possible D match to TRBD1 (5 bases). The receptor's source is a human donor with non-small cell lung cancer that progressed on radiotherapy plus ipilimumab. Here the CDR3 reads CASSPTTVVNTEAFF. CDR3 DNA sequence: TGTGCCAGCAGTCCAACGACAGTCGTGAACACTGAAGCTTTCTTT.